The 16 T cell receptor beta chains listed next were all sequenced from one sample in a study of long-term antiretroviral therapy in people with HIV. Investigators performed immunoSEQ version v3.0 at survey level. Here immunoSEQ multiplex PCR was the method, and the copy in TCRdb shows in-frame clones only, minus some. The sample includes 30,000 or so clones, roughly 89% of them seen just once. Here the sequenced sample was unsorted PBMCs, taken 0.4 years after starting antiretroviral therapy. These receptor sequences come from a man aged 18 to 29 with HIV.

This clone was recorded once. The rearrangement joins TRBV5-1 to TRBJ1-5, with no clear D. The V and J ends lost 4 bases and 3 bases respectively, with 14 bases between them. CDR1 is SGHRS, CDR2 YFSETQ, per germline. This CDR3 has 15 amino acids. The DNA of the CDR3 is TGCGCCAGCAGCCCTCGGTACGGCGTCAATCAGCCCCAGCATTTT. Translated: CASSPRYGVNQPQHF.

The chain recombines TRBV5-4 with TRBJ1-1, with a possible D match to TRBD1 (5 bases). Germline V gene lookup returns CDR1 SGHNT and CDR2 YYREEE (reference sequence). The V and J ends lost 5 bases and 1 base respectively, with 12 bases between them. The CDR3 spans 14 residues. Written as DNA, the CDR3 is TGTGCCAGCAGAGCTCGGGGGGGGAACACTGAAGCTTTCTTT. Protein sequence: CASRARGGNTEAFF.

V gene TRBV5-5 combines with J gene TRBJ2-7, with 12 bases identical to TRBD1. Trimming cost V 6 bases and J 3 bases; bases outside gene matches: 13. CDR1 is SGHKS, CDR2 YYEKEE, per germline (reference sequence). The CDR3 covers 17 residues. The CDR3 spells CASTQRTGQGALYEQYF. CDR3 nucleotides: TGTGCCAGCACCCAGAGGACGGGACAGGGGGCTCTCTACGAGCAGTACTTC.

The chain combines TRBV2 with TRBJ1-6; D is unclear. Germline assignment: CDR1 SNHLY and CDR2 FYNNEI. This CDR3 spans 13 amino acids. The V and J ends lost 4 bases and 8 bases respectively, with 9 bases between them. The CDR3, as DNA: TGTGCCAGCAGTGTTGTGGGGTATTCACCCCTCCACTTT. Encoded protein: CASSVVGYSPLHF.

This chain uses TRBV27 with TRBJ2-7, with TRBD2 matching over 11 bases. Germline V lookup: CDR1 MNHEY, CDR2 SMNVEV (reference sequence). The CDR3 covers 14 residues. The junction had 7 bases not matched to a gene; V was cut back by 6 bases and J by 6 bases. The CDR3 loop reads CASRVAGGDFEQYF. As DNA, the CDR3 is TGTGCCAGCAGGGTAGCGGGAGGGGACTTCGAGCAGTACTTC.

The CDR3 here is CASSARRGNSSYEQYF. The CDR3 region has the DNA TGTGCCAGCAGCGCCCGTAGGGGGAATAGCTCCTACGAGCAGTACTTC. This chain uses TRBV7-6 with TRBJ2-7, with TRBD1 as a possible D gene (6 bases). Trimming cost V 5 bases and J 0 bases, with 17 bases left between them. Germline V gene sequence: CDR1 SGHVS, CDR2 FNYEAQ. The CDR3 loop spans 16 amino acids.

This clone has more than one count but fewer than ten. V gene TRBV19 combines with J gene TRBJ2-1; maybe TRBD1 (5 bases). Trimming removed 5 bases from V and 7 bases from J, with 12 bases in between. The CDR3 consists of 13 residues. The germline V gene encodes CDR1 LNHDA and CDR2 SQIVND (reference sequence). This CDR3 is CASSWVGANEQFF. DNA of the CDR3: TGTGCCAGTAGTTGGGTAGGGGCAAATGAGCAGTTCTTC.

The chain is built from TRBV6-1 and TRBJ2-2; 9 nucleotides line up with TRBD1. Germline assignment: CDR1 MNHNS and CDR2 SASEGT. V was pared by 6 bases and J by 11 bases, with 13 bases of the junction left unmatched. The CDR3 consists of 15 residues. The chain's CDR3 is CASRGGGQGSVELFF. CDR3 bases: TGTGCCAGCAGAGGCGGGGGACAGGGTTCGGTTGAGCTGTTTTTT.

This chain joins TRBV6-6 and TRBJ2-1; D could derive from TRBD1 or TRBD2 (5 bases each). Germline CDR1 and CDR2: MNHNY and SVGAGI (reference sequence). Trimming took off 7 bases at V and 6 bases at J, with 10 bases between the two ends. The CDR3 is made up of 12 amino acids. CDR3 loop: CASTPGLNEQFF. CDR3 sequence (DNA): TGTGCCAGCACCCCGGGGCTCAATGAGCAGTTCTTC.

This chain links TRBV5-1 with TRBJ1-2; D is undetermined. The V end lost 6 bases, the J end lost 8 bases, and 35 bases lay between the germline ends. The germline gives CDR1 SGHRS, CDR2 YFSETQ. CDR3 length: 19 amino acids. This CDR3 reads CASKSRPILVHQPPMGYTF. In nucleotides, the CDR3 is TGCGCCAGCAAGTCCCGACCGATACTCGTGCACCAACCGCCGATGGGCTACACCTTC.

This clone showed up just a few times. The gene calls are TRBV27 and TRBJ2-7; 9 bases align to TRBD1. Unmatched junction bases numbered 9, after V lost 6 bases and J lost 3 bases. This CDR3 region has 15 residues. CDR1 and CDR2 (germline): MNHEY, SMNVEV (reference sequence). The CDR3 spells CASRFRPGQGYEQYF. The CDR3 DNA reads TGTGCCAGCAGGTTCAGACCGGGACAGGGCTACGAGCAGTACTTC.

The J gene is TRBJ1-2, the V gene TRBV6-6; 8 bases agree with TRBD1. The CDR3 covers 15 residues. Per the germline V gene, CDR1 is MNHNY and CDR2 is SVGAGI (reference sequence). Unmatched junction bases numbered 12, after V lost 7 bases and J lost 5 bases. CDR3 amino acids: CASIQGAYGYYGYTF. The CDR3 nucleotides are TGTGCCAGCATTCAGGGGGCCTACGGTTATTATGGCTACACCTTC.

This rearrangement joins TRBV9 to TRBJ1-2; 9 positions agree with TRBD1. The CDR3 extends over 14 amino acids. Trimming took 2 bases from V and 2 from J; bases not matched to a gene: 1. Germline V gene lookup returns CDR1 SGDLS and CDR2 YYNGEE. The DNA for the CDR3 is TGTGCCAGCAGCGTGGGACAGGGAAACTATGGCTACACCTTC. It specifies CASSVGQGNYGYTF.

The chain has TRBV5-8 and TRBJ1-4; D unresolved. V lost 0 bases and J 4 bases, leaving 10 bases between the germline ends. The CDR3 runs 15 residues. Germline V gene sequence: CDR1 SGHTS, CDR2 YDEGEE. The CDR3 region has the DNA TGTGCCAGCAGCTTGGACGCACGAATTAATGAAAAACTGTTTTTT. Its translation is CASSLDARINEKLFF.

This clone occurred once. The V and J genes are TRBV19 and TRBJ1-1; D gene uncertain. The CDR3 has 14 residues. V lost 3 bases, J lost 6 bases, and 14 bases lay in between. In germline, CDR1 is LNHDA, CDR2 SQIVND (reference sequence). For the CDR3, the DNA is TGTGCCAGTAGTATCACACTCCAAGGAGCTGAAGCTTTCTTT. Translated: CASSITLQGAEAFF. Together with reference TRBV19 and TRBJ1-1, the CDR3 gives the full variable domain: DGGITQSPKYLFRKEGQNVTLSCEQNLNHDAMYWYRQDPGQGLRLIYYSQIVNDFQKGDIAEGYSVSREKKESFPLTVTSAQKNPTAFYLCASSITLQGAEAFFGQGTRLTVV.

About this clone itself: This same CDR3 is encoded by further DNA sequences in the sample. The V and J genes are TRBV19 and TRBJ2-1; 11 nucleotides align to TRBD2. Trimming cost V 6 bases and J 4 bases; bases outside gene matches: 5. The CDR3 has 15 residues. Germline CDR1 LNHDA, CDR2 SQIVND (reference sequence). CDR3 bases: TGTGCCAGTAGGCGCACTAGCGGGAGTTACAATGAGCAGTTCTTC. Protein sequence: CASRRTSGSYNEQFF.